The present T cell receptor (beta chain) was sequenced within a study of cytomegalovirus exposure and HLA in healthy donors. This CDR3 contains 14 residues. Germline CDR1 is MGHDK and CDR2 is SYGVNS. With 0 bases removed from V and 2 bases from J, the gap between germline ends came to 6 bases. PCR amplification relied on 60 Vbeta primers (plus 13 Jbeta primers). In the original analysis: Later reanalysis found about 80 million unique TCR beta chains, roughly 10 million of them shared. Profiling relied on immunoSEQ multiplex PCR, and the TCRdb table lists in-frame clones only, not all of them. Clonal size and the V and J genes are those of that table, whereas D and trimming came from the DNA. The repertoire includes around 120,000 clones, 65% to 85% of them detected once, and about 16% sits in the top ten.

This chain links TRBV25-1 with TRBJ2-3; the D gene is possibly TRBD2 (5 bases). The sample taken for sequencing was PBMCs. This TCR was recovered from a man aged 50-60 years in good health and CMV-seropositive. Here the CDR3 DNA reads TGTGCCAGCAGTGAATACGGACTCACAGATACGCAGTATTTT. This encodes CASSEYGLTDTQYF.